This T cell receptor (beta chain) was observed in a study of blood T cell repertoires in COVID-19. Study-wide background: Sources were T cells, B-cell-depleted T cells, or PBMCs; the material itself was cDNA or gDNA.

Source study methods: Estimates of nucleated cell counts were drawn from the amplification of reference gene primers. The table came from immunoSEQ multiplex PCR; TCRdb's copy has only in-frame clones and leaves some out. V and J calls and clone size are as listed in that table; D and trimming were resolved from the DNA. The sample has approximately 230,000 clones, around nine tenths seen once. This sequence originates from a man older than 75 with acute or convalescent COVID-19. Sequencing was performed on peripheral blood.

The chain's CDR3 is CASSQGRGAYNEQFF. CDR3 sequence (DNA): TGTGCCAGCAGCCAGGGACGCGGGGCCTACAATGAGCAGTTCTTC. This chain joins TRBV3-1 (or the pseudogene TRBV3-2) and TRBJ2-1; tentative D call: TRBD2 (6 bases). CDR1 and CDR2 (germline): LGHDT, YNNKEL (reference sequence). The CDR3 length is 15 residues. Trimming took off 3 bases at V and 2 bases at J, with 11 bases between the two ends.